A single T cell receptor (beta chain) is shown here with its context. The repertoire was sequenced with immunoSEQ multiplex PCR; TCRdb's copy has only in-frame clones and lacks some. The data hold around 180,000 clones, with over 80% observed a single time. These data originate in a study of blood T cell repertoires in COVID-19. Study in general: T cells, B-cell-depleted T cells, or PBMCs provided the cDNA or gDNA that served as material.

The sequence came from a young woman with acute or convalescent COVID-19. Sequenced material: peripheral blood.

Written as DNA, the CDR3 is TGTGCCAGCAGTGAGGAAGGGGTGGGATCTGAAGCTTTCTTT. It is translated as CASSEEGVGSEAFF. The V and J genes are TRBV2 and TRBJ1-1; tentatively, D is TRBD1 (5 bases). Germline CDR1 and CDR2: SNHLY and FYNNEI. This CDR3 comprises 14 residues. With 3 bases removed from V and 6 bases from J, the gap between germline ends came to 14 bases.